These 14 T cell receptor beta chains came from one sample sequenced in a study of cytomegalovirus exposure and HLA in healthy donors. 13 Jbeta primers and 60 Vbeta primers were used for the PCR. Clones were sequenced by immunoSEQ multiplex PCR, and TCRdb holds only the in-frame ones, with some missing. The sample holds roughly 140,000 clones; around 78% are singletons and the top ten take about 2.2%. The sample comprised PBMCs. Every receptor here comes from a woman between 18 and 30 years old in good health and CMV-seropositive.

This clone was counted a single time. The V and J genes are TRBV5-4 and TRBJ1-1, with no clear D. CDR1 SGHNT and CDR2 YYREEE come from the germline V gene (reference sequence). Trimming stripped 0 bases from V and 2 bases from J, with 11 bases between. The CDR3 runs to 15 residues. CDR3 loop: CASSLARGINTEAFF. CDR3 nucleotide sequence: TGTGCCAGCAGCTTGGCCCGGGGTATTAACACTGAAGCTTTCTTT.

The chain's CDR3 is CASSLSTSGGNRNEQFF. CDR3 DNA: TGTGCCAGCAGCTTATCGACTAGCGGGGGTAATAGGAATGAGCAGTTCTTC. The chain has TRBV5-4 and TRBJ2-1; the match to TRBD2 covers 12 bases. This CDR3 has 17 residues. Looked up from germline, CDR1 is SGHNT and CDR2 is YYREEE (reference sequence). V was clipped by 2 bases and J by 7 bases; unmatched bases: 10.

The J gene is TRBJ1-1, the V gene TRBV29-1, with D unresolved. Trimming cost V 7 bases and J 4 bases, with 10 bases left between them. This CDR3 region has 11 residues. Germline loops: CDR1 SQVTM, CDR2 ANQGSEA. CDR3 region: CSGEELTEAFF. The CDR3 DNA reads TGCAGCGGGGAGGAACTCACTGAAGCTTTCTTT.

In its sample, this clone was seen once. CDR3: CATSNNRGKGGYGYTF. The CDR3 DNA reads as TGTGCCACCAGCAATAACAGGGGGAAGGGTGGCTATGGCTACACCTTC. The chain combines TRBV15 with TRBJ1-2, with 8 bases fitting TRBD1. This CDR3 has 16 amino acids. Germline trimming cut 4 bases from V and 4 bases from J; bases unmatched to any gene: 11. Per the germline V gene, CDR1 is LNHNV and CDR2 is YYDKDF (reference sequence). Complete variable domain (other parts from reference TRBV15 and TRBJ1-2): DAMVIQNPRYQVTQFGKPVTLSCSQTLNHNVMYWYQQKSSQAPKLLFHYYDKDFNNEADTPDNFQSRRPNTSFCFLDIRSPGLGDTAMYLCATSNNRGKGGYGYTFGSGTRLTVV.

V and J are TRBV4-1 and TRBJ2-3; D is undetermined. The V gene lost 1 base and the J gene lost 6 bases, with 8 bases spanning the gap. The CDR3 extends over 13 amino acids. Germline V gene sequence: CDR1 MGHRA, CDR2 YSYEKL. CDR3 sequence (DNA): TGCGCCAGCAGCCAAGTCCCGTTCGATACGCAGTATTTT. It encodes CASSQVPFDTQYF.

J is TRBJ2-7 and V is TRBV10-3; tentative D call: TRBD1 (6 bases). Trimming shortened V by 6 bases and J by 5 bases, and 14 bases separated the two germline ends. Germline CDR1 is ENHRY and CDR2 is SYGVKD. This CDR3 contains 13 residues. The CDR3 protein is CAIRNRVIDEQYF. Here the CDR3 DNA reads TGTGCCATCAGGAACAGGGTAATCGACGAGCAGTACTTC.

The rearrangement joins TRBV6-1 to TRBJ1-5, with D uncertain. The germline CDR1 and CDR2 sequences are MNHNS and SASEGT. V was cut by 0 bases and J by 6 bases, with 12 bases left in between. The CDR3 is 15 residues long. The CDR3 loop reads CASSEAGGSSQPQHF. The CDR3 DNA reads as TGTGCCAGCAGTGAAGCAGGAGGGTCCAGTCAGCCCCAGCATTTT.

This chain joins TRBV9 and TRBJ2-7; possibly TRBD2 for D (5 bases). Germline CDR1 is SGDLS and CDR2 is YYNGEE. The CDR3 spans 15 residues. Trimming removed 0 bases from V and 0 bases from J, with 10 bases in between. The CDR3 DNA follows: TGTGCCAGCAGCGTAGGTCTAGCCCTCTCCTACGAGCAGTACTTC. As protein: CASSVGLALSYEQYF.

The chain couples TRBV7-6 to TRBJ2-7, with D perhaps TRBD1 (6 bases). The germline V gene encodes CDR1 SGHVS and CDR2 FNYEAQ. This CDR3 has 13 amino acids. The ends were cut back, 5 bases at V and 3 bases at J, with 11 bases in the middle. CDR3 sequence (DNA): TGTGCCAGCAGCCCGGGACATAACTACGAGCAGTACTTC. Its protein product is CASSPGHNYEQYF.

The CDR3 nucleotides read TGTGCCAGCAGTGACTCGCCAGGGGCCAATTCACCCCTCCACTTT. It encodes CASSDSPGANSPLHF. The chain uses TRBV6-4 and TRBJ1-6, with D possibly being TRBD1 (6 bases). V lost 0 bases and J lost 7, with 10 bases in between. This CDR3 has 15 amino acids. Germline V gene lookup returns CDR1 MRHNA and CDR2 SNTAGT.

This clone was detected once. V is TRBV6-4 and J is TRBJ1-2, with D possibly TRBD1 on 6 matching bases. V was clipped by 0 bases and J by 6 bases, with 8 bases between them. The CDR3 spans 13 residues. In germline, CDR1 is MRHNA, CDR2 SNTAGT. CDR3 nucleotides: TGTGCCAGCAGTGACTCGGACAGCAATGGCTACACCTTC. Amino acids: CASSDSDSNGYTF.

This clone was picked up one time. The J gene is TRBJ1-1, the V gene TRBV19; D gene unclear. Trimming removed 4 bases from V and 0 bases from J, with 12 bases in between. Per the germline V gene, CDR1 is LNHDA and CDR2 is SQIVND (reference sequence). This CDR3 is built from 15 residues. CDR3 region: CASSSGRGLNTEAFF. The CDR3 coding sequence is TGTGCCAGTAGTAGCGGGCGGGGTTTGAACACTGAAGCTTTCTTT. The variable domain in full, completed from reference TRBV19 and TRBJ1-1, reads DGGITQSPKYLFRKEGQNVTLSCEQNLNHDAMYWYRQDPGQGLRLIYYSQIVNDFQKGDIAEGYSVSREKKESFPLTVTSAQKNPTAFYLCASSSGRGLNTEAFFGQGTRLTVV.

This clone was observed a handful of times. J is TRBJ1-3 and V is TRBV29-1; 7 nucleotides line up with TRBD1. V shed 6 bases, J shed 0 bases, and the junction held 8 bases outside the gene matches. CDR3 length: 15 residues. Germline V gene lookup returns CDR1 SQVTM and CDR2 ANQGSEA. The CDR3 loop is CSVSPGGLSGNTIYF. CDR3 coding DNA: TGCAGCGTCTCACCAGGGGGGCTCTCTGGAAACACCATATATTTT.

This chain joins TRBV9 and TRBJ1-1; D gene unclear. The germline CDR1 and CDR2 sequences are SGDLS and YYNGEE. CDR3 size: 14 residues. Trimming removed 3 bases at V and 1 base at J, with 10 bases between. The chain's CDR3 is CASSAAGGNTEAFF. As DNA, the CDR3 is TGTGCCAGCAGCGCAGCGGGCGGGAACACTGAAGCTTTCTTT.